Sequencing of this T cell receptor (beta chain) was carried out in a study of T cell responses to AZD1222 COVID-19 vaccine. General study points: Unmutated variant regions are reportedly the target of nearly half of TCRs that are spike-specific. Spike-specific TCRs gained breadth and depth after people received two AZD1222 doses. Just a handful of people given AZD1222 tested seropositive at baseline.

Only in-frame clones appear in the TCRdb table, and some are missing; sequencing was by immunoSEQ multiplex PCR. The table has over 130,000 clones, 85% to 90% seen once. Between the trimmed V and J ends, which lost 1 base and 3 bases, there was a span of 20 bases. CDR1 is SGHTA, CDR2 FQGNSA, per germline. The CDR3 extends over 18 amino acids. To note about this clone: Its antigen is still unknown.

The origin of this receptor is an adult in good health. The sample in question was peripheral blood, obtained on day 0 of AZD1222 vaccination. The V call is TRBV7-2, the J call TRBJ2-3; D call uncertain. CDR3 in amino acids: CASSLVVLSAQKTDTQYF. In nucleotides, the CDR3 is TGTGCCAGCAGCTTAGTAGTGTTGTCCGCGCAAAAGACAGATACGCAGTATTTT.